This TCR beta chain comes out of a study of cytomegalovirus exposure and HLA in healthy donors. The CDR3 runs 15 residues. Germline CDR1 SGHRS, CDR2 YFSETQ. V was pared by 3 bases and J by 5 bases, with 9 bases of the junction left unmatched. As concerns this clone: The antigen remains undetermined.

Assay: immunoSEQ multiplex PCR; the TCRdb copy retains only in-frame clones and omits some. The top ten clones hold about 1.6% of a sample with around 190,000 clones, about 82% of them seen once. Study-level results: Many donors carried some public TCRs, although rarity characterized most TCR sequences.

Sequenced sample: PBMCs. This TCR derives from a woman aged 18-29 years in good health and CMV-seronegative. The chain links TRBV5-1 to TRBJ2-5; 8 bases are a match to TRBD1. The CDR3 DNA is TGCGCCAGCAGCTCAACCGGGACAGGAGGGGAGACCCAGTACTTC. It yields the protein CASSSTGTGGETQYF.